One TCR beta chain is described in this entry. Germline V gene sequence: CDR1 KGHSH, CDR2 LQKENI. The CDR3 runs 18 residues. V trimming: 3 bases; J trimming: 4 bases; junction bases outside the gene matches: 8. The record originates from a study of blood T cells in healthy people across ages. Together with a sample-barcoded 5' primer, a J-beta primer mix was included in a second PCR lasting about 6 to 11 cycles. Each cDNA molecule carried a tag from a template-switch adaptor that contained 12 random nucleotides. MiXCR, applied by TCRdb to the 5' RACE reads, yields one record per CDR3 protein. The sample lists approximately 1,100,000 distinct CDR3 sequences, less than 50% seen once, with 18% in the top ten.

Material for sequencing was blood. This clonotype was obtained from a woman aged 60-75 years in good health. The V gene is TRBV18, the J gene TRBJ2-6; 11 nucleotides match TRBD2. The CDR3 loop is CASSPSLAGESGANVLTF. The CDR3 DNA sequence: TGTGCCAGCTCACCTTCACTAGCGGGAGAATCCGGGGCCAACGTCCTGACTTTC.